The 23 T cell receptor beta chains below come from one sample, sequenced in a study of T cell repertoires in cytomegalovirus infection. These TCRs' antigens remain unknown. MiXCR was run by TCRdb on the reads, yielding one entry per CDR3 protein. The repertoire has some 900,000 distinct CDR3 sequences, approximately 32% of them found once; the top ten carry around 12%. This specimen consisted of cultured CD8+ T cells from PBMCs, obtained from culture after CMV antigen stimulation. The receptor source for this set is a human donor in good health (CMV status not recorded). Some clones in this sample may be carry-over from other donors' samples.

Points on this clonotype: At one boundary the junction diverges from the germline segment, which might be a read error. The V and J genes are TRBV9 and TRBJ2-2, with D perhaps matching TRBD1 or TRBD2 (5 bases each). This CDR3 contains 16 residues. Per the germline V gene, CDR1 is SGDLS and CDR2 is YYNGEE. The CDR3 protein is CASSPLRDGNAGELFF. The CDR3 nucleotides read TGTGCCAGCAGCCCCCTCAGGGACGGGAACGCCGGGGAGCTGTTTTTT.

The chain joins TRBV7-6 to TRBJ1-4; 9 nucleotides align to TRBD1. CDR1 is SGHVS, CDR2 FNYEAQ, per germline. The CDR3 extends over 15 amino acids. J gave up 8 bases and V 5 bases, and 9 bases lay outside the gene matches. CDR3 DNA sequence: TGTGCCAGCAGCAACCGGGACAGGGATCCGGAAAAACTGTTTTTT. It codes for CASSNRDRDPEKLFF.

A single count supports this clonotype. This chain connects TRBV27 to TRBJ1-5; TRBD1 might be the D (6 bases). The CDR3 has 14 residues. Between the trimmed V and J ends, which lost 8 bases and 4 bases, there was a span of 15 bases. CDR1 is MNHEY, CDR2 SMNVEV, per germline (reference sequence). Here the CDR3 reads CASRLVGGNQPQHF. The CDR3 DNA follows: TGTGCCAGCCGACTGGTAGGGGGGAATCAGCCCCAGCATTTT.

The chain employs TRBV6-2 or TRBV6-3 and TRBJ2-7, with D unclear. The V end was cut by 4 bases, the J end by 0 bases, with 10 bases between. The CDR3 contains 14 residues. Germline V gene lookup returns CDR1 MNHEY and CDR2 SVGEGT. CDR3 nucleotide sequence: TGTGCCAGCAGTTTAACAGTAGGCTCCTACGAGCAGTACGTC. It encodes CASSLTVGSYEQYV.

The J gene is TRBJ1-2, the V gene TRBV4-1; possible D gene TRBD1, 6 bases. This CDR3 is built from 13 residues. With 2 bases removed from V and 4 bases from J, the gap between germline ends came to 8 bases. Germline CDR1 and CDR2: MGHRA and YSYEKL. The CDR3 DNA reads as TGCGCCAGCAGCCAAAGGGGGGCCTATGGCTACACCTTC. This translates into CASSQRGAYGYTF.

J is TRBJ1-1 and V is TRBV6-2 or TRBV6-3; a weak D match, TRBD1 (5 bases). Trimming shortened V by 0 bases and J by 2 bases, and 10 bases separated the two germline ends. CDR1 MNHEY and CDR2 SVGEGT come from the germline V gene. The CDR3 consists of 15 residues. The CDR3 region is CASSYSQGPNTEAFF. For the CDR3, the DNA is TGTGCCAGCAGTTACTCTCAGGGACCTAACACTGAAGCTTTCTTT.

Remarks on this clonotype: This may come from a read error, since a much larger clone is one base off. The rearrangement links TRBV7-8 to TRBJ1-1, with 10 bases identical to TRBD1. This CDR3 contains 16 residues. Germline V gene sequence: CDR1 SGHVS, CDR2 FQNEAQ. The junction had 11 bases not matched to a gene; V was cut back by 6 bases and J by 4 bases. The CDR3 loop reads CASRLLGQGILTEAFF. CDR3 DNA sequence: TGTGCCAGCAGGTTACTGGGACAGGGGATCCTCACTGAAGCTTTCTTT.

V gene TRBV27 combines with J gene TRBJ1-1, with 8 bases aligning to TRBD1. Looked up from germline, CDR1 is MNHEY and CDR2 is SMNVEV (reference sequence). CDR3 length: 15 residues. V shed 0 bases and J 7 bases; nucleotides not matched to a gene: 7. For the CDR3, the DNA is TGTGCCAGCAGTTTATCCAGGACAGGGTTCGATGAAGCTTTCTTT. Its protein product is CASSLSRTGFDEAFF.

The rearrangement uses TRBV28 and TRBJ2-1; perhaps TRBD2 as D (6 bases). The CDR3 extends over 15 amino acids. V was clipped by 3 bases and J by 5 bases, with 14 bases between them. The V gene's germline CDR1 is MDHEN and CDR2 SYDVKM. In DNA, the CDR3 is TGTGCCAGCAGTTTTACGGAGGGGCGGAACAATGAGCAGTTCTTC. It codes for CASSFTEGRNNEQFF. Full variable domain (rest looked up from reference TRBV28 and TRBJ2-1): DVKVTQSSRYLVKRTGEKVFLECVQDMDHENMFWYRQDPGLGLRLIYFSYDVKMKEKGDIPEGYSVSREKKERFSLILESASTNQTSMYLCASSFTEGRNNEQFFGPGTRLTVL.

This clonotype was seen more than once but under ten times. The chain joins TRBV7-6 to TRBJ2-7, with D possibly TRBD1 on 5 matching bases. CDR3 size: 16 residues. V lost 0 bases to trimming and J lost 4 bases, with 16 bases between them. The germline V gene has CDR1 SGHVS and CDR2 FNYEAQ. The CDR3 region is CASSLASKGRRYEQYF. The CDR3 bases are TGTGCCAGCAGCTTAGCGAGTAAGGGGCGCAGGTACGAGCAGTACTTC.

The chain couples TRBV19 to TRBJ2-1, with D uncertain. The CDR3 spans 18 residues. Trimming left V 3 bases short and J 4 bases short, with 22 bases between. Germline values: CDR1 LNHDA, CDR2 SQIVND (reference sequence). The chain's CDR3 is CASSIGYKQRKSYNEQFF. The CDR3 bases are TGTGCCAGTAGTATCGGGTACAAACAGCGAAAATCTTACAATGAGCAGTTCTTC.

In its sample, this clonotype was seen once. This chain joins TRBV20-1 and TRBJ2-1; D is possibly TRBD2 (6 bases). CDR3 length: 15 amino acids. CDR1 and CDR2 from the germline V gene are DFQATT and SNEGSKA (reference sequence). The V and J ends lost 0 bases and 1 base respectively, with 10 bases between them. CDR3 coding DNA: TGCAGTGCTAGAGAGCGGGGCCAATCCTACAATGAGCAGTTCTTC. Translated: CSARERGQSYNEQFF.

This clonotype has more than one count but fewer than ten. V and J are TRBV27 and TRBJ1-2; 12 nucleotides match TRBD1. The CDR3 length is 15 residues. Germline-derived CDR1 and CDR2 are MNHEY and SMNVEV (reference sequence). V shed 7 bases and J 6 bases; nucleotides not matched to a gene: 9. Here the CDR3 reads CASTSGTGGVDGYTF. CDR3 bases: TGTGCCAGCACCTCCGGGACAGGGGGCGTTGATGGCTACACCTTC.

Written as DNA, the CDR3 is TGTGCCAGCAGCTTTCCTGGGACTAGCTCCTACGAGCAGTACTTC. This sequence encodes CASSFPGTSSYEQYF. The rearrangement joins TRBV5-6 to TRBJ2-7, with 8 bases lining up with TRBD2. Germline CDR1 is SGHDT and CDR2 is YYEEEE. This CDR3 contains 15 residues. V lost 2 bases, J lost 0 bases, and 4 bases stayed unmatched.

The chain has TRBV19 and TRBJ2-2; 7 nucleotides match TRBD2. Germline CDR1 and CDR2: LNHDA and SQIVND (reference sequence). Losses at the gene ends were 2 bases for V and 3 bases for J; bases not matched to a gene: 6. CDR3 length equals 16 residues. CDR3 loop: CASSIFPGGDTGELFF. The CDR3 DNA reads as TGTGCCAGTAGTATATTTCCGGGAGGCGACACCGGGGAGCTGTTTTTT.

V gene TRBV12-3 or TRBV12-4 combines with J gene TRBJ1-1; no clear D gene. This CDR3 spans 14 amino acids. Deletions cut 4 bases from V and 5 bases from J, with 14 bases between. The CDR3 reads CASSSPGSWTEAFF. CDR3 DNA sequence: TGTGCCAGCAGTTCCCCGGGGTCTTGGACTGAAGCTTTCTTT.

This clonotype was seen a handful of times. The V call is TRBV4-2, the J call TRBJ1-2; D may be TRBD1 (6 bases). Trimming pared 0 bases from V and 4 bases from J, leaving 12 bases between. Germline loops: CDR1 LGHNA, CDR2 YNFKEQ. CDR3 length: 15 amino acids. The chain's CDR3 is CASSQESGVSYGYTF. CDR3 nucleotide sequence: TGTGCCAGCAGCCAAGAATCAGGGGTATCCTATGGCTACACCTTC.

CDR3 region: CASSSGESSYEQYF. CDR3 nucleotide sequence: TGTGCCAGCAGTTCTGGGGAAAGCTCCTACGAGCAGTACTTC. The chain recombines TRBV2 with TRBJ2-7; the D is unclear. In germline, CDR1 is SNHLY, CDR2 FYNNEI. The V and J ends lost 5 bases and 0 bases respectively, with 11 bases between them. The CDR3 has 14 amino acids.

This clonotype was seen a few times. The V gene is TRBV6-1, the J gene TRBJ1-6; D is perhaps TRBD1 (6 bases). V shed 4 bases and J shed 0 bases, with 10 bases lying between them. This CDR3 region has 16 residues. Germline values: CDR1 MNHNS, CDR2 SASEGT. In nucleotides, the CDR3 is TGTGCCAGCAGTGCGGACAGTTTCTCCTATAATTCACCCCTCCACTTT. Amino acids: CASSADSFSYNSPLHF.

This clonotype was seen a few times. J is TRBJ1-6 and V is TRBV7-2; 7 bases match TRBD1. The CDR3 is made up of 15 amino acids. Germline CDR1 SGHTA, CDR2 FQGNSA. Trimming removed 3 bases from V and 7 bases from J; junction bases left unmatched: 6. CDR3 sequence (DNA): TGTGCCAGCAGCTTTCCCGGGACAGAAAATTCACCCCTCCACTTT. It encodes CASSFPGTENSPLHF.

Turning to this clonotype: Just one base apart from a much larger clone, this may be a read error. The V gene is TRBV7-6, the J gene TRBJ2-7, with TRBD1 as a possible D gene (6 bases). This CDR3 has 13 amino acids. Germline V lookup: CDR1 SGHVS, CDR2 FNYEAQ. The CDR3 sequence: CANSLGRGHEQYF. Here the CDR3 DNA reads TGTGCCAACAGCTTGGGCAGGGGCCACGAGCAGTACTTC.

Concerning this clonotype itself: A junction end diverges from the germline sequence, so it may reflect a read error. J is TRBJ2-1 and V is TRBV6-1; 12 nucleotides match TRBD2. The CDR3 is 15 amino acids. The germline V gene encodes CDR1 MNHNS and CDR2 SASEGT. The DNA for the CDR3 is TGTGTCAGCACCTTGCTAGCGGGGGGGACTAATGAGCAGTTCTTC. Translating it yields CVSTLLAGGTNEQFF.

The V call is TRBV9, the J call TRBJ2-1; D possibly corresponds to TRBD2 (5 bases). Trimming shortened V by 3 bases and J by 8 bases, and 18 bases separated the two germline ends. The CDR3 is 15 amino acids. In germline, CDR1 is SGDLS, CDR2 YYNGEE. DNA for the CDR3: TGTGCCAGCAGCGCCCCGGACTCACCTCTAGATGAGCAGTTCTTC. It translates to CASSAPDSPLDEQFF.